The clone carrying this TCR beta chain showed up just a few times. The data were taken from a study of T cells in Graves' hyperthyroidism and ophthalmopathy. The CDR3 runs to 15 residues. V was pared by 2 bases and J by 7 bases, with 18 bases between. Germline V gene sequence: CDR1 MNHNY, CDR2 SVGAGI (reference sequence). The CDR3 regions of TCR beta were amplified from RNA transcripts. RT-PCR in the first round (using the HTBI primer set) targeted the TCR CDR3. MiXCR was run by TCRdb on the multiplex PCR reads, yielding one entry per CDR3 protein. Altogether under 400,000 distinct CDR3 sequences are present, roughly 17% being singletons, with the ten largest covering around a third.

The origin of this receptor is a young man with Graves' hyperthyroidism. The sequenced material came from blood. This chain joins TRBV6-6 and TRBJ2-7; perhaps TRBD1 as D (6 bases). CDR3 sequence: CASSYNLDRLREQYF. DNA for the CDR3: TGTGCCAGCAGTTACAACCTTGACAGGCTAAGGGAGCAGTACTTC.